One and the same sample provided the 27 T cell receptor beta chains below, sequenced in a study of blood T cells in healthy people across ages. Combining a sample-barcoded 5' primer with a J-beta primer mix, a second PCR ran for roughly 6 to 12 cycles. TCRdb redid the calling of the 5' RACE reads with MiXCR, one entry per CDR3 protein. Found here are 920,000 or so distinct CDR3 sequences, 35% to 50% of them singletons; the top ten hold about 19%. The sequencing input was blood. The receptors shown here come from an older woman in good health.

This clonotype has more than one count but fewer than ten. The junction shows a germline mismatch at one end, possibly a read error. This chain uses TRBV2 with TRBJ1-2; TRBD1 matches 7 bases. The germline CDR1 and CDR2 sequences are SNHLY and FYNNEI. The CDR3 spans 16 residues. DNA for the CDR3: TGTGCCAGCATAGTAAGACGACAGGGAACCAACTGTGGCTACACCTTC. Amino acid sequence: CASIVRRQGTNCGYTF.

This clonotype was observed a handful of times. This sequence joins TRBV4-2 and TRBJ2-7, with D perhaps matching TRBD2 (5 bases). The V gene lost 1 base and the J gene lost 3 bases, with 16 bases spanning the gap. Germline-derived CDR1 and CDR2 are LGHNA and YNFKEQ. There are 16 residues in the CDR3. CDR3 DNA sequence: TGTGCCAGCAGCCAAGCTGCTGGACTCGACGACTACGAGCAGTACTTC. This codes for CASSQAAGLDDYEQYF.

This clonotype was seen just once. The rearrangement joins TRBV12-3 or TRBV12-4 to TRBJ2-1; perhaps TRBD2 as D (6 bases). CDR3 length: 15 amino acids. Trimming stripped 6 bases from V and 5 bases from J, with 17 bases between. This CDR3 reads CASRVGLAWDNEQFF. In nucleotides, the CDR3 is TGTGCCAGCAGGGTAGGGCTAGCGTGGGACAATGAGCAGTTCTTC.

The chain uses TRBV27 and TRBJ2-3; the match to TRBD1 covers 9 bases. CDR3 length: 15 residues. J was trimmed by 3 bases and V by 6 bases; bases with no gene match: 7. Germline V gene lookup returns CDR1 MNHEY and CDR2 SMNVEV (reference sequence). CDR3 sequence reads: CASRGQGVGTDTQYF. The DNA for the CDR3 is TGTGCCAGCAGGGGACAGGGTGTGGGGACAGATACGCAGTATTTT.

This clonotype was observed a few times. The chain is built from TRBV29-1 and TRBJ2-5; weak D call: TRBD2 (5 bases). Germline V CDR1 and CDR2: SQVTM, ANQGSEA. The V gene lost 1 base and the J gene lost 4 bases, with 13 bases spanning the gap. The length of the CDR3 is 14 residues. The DNA for the CDR3 is TGCAGCGTTGAAGCAGATCATGAGGGAGAGACCCAGTACTTC. It specifies CSVEADHEGETQYF.

V gene TRBV20-1 combines with J gene TRBJ2-5; TRBD2 might be the D (6 bases). CDR3 length: 15 amino acids. The V end lost 6 bases, the J end lost 4 bases, and 21 bases lay between the germline ends. Germline loops: CDR1 DFQATT, CDR2 SNEGSKA (reference sequence). The CDR3 is CSAPPRLGGGETQYF. CDR3 sequence (DNA): TGCAGTGCCCCCCCAAGGTTGGGAGGAGGAGAGACCCAGTACTTC.

The chain is built from TRBV2 and TRBJ1-5; D may be TRBD1 (6 bases). The CDR3 runs to 16 residues. The V and J ends lost 3 bases and 7 bases respectively, with 19 bases between them. Germline CDR1 reads SNHLY; CDR2 reads FYNNEI. The CDR3 DNA is TGTGCCAGCAGTGAGGGAGGGTTGGGGGGCCGACAGCCCCAGCATTTT. Translated, it gives CASSEGGLGGRQPQHF. Drawing the rest from reference TRBV2 and TRBJ1-5, the complete variable domain is EPEVTQTPSHQVTQMGQEVILRCVPISNHLYFYWYRQILGQKVEFLVSFYNNEISEKSEIFDDQFSVERPDGSNFTLKIRSTKLEDSAMYFCASSEGGLGGRQPQHFGDGTRLSIL.

The V call is TRBV27, the J call TRBJ1-1; TRBD1 might be the D (5 bases). Trimming took 6 bases from V and 5 from J, leaving 16 bases between them. The germline gives CDR1 MNHEY, CDR2 SMNVEV (reference sequence). The CDR3 runs to 14 residues. This chain's CDR3 is CASRMGQGPTEAFF. In DNA, the CDR3 is TGTGCCAGCAGGATGGGGCAGGGACCAACTGAAGCTTTCTTT.

The chain employs TRBV20-1 and TRBJ2-1; TRBD1 matches at 9 bases. The CDR3 sequence is 14 residues long. In germline, CDR1 is DFQATT, CDR2 SNEGSKA (reference sequence). Trimming removed 5 bases from V and 7 bases from J; junction bases left unmatched: 9. CDR3 in amino acids: CSAPKQGARNEQFF. For the CDR3, the DNA is TGCAGTGCTCCAAAACAGGGGGCGCGGAATGAGCAGTTCTTC.

The chain combines TRBV2 with TRBJ2-4; 9 positions agree with TRBD1. The J call may be wrong; the DNA end is better matched by TRBJ2-5. Germline CDR1 and CDR2: SNHLY and FYNNEI. CDR3 size: 14 residues. In DNA form, the CDR3 reads TGTGCCAGCAGGCCGGGACAGGGAAAAGAGACCCAGTACTTC. Translating it yields CASRPGQGKETQYF.

This sequence joins TRBV5-1 and TRBJ2-5; 10 nucleotides match TRBD2. The end of the DNA aligns better with TRBJ2-7, so the J call may be wrong. The length of the CDR3 is 19 residues. Per the germline V gene, CDR1 is SGHRS and CDR2 is YFSETQ. The CDR3 DNA reads TGCGCCAGCAGCTTGGACCAGCTCACGCCGCTAGCGGGAGATTACGAGCAGTACTTC. This codes for CASSLDQLTPLAGDYEQYF.

A remark on this clonotype: One junction end does not reproduce the germline sequence, and a read error may be involved. This chain uses TRBV7-2 with TRBJ2-4; 10 bases align to TRBD2. The J call may be wrong; the DNA end is better matched by TRBJ2-7. The CDR3 spans 17 residues. CDR1 SGHTA and CDR2 FQGNSA come from the germline V gene. This chain's CDR3 is CVSSWALGTSDSYEQYF. The CDR3 DNA reads TGTGTCAGCAGCTGGGCATTAGGGACTAGCGACTCCTACGAGCAGTACTTC.

This chain links TRBV15 with TRBJ2-3; 10 bases are shared with TRBD2. Germline CDR1 is LNHNV and CDR2 is YYDKDF (reference sequence). The CDR3 contains 18 residues. The trim removed 0 bases at V and 1 base at J, leaving 7 bases unmatched. The CDR3, as DNA: TGTGCCACCAGCAGAGATATGAGGACTAGCGGACGCACAGATACGCAGTATTTT. Its translation: CATSRDMRTSGRTDTQYF.

The J gene is TRBJ2-1, the V gene TRBV20-1; 7 nucleotides match TRBD2. The CDR3 covers 18 residues. Trimming took 6 bases from V and 6 from J; bases not matched to a gene: 23. Per germline, CDR1 DFQATT and CDR2 SNEGSKA (reference sequence). The CDR3 DNA sequence: TGCAGTGCCCGGAAACCACCTAGCGGTAATCCCTTTTTCAATGAGCAGTTCTTC. Protein: CSARKPPSGNPFFNEQFF.

The V call is TRBV20-1, the J call TRBJ1-5, with 7 bases that match TRBD1. Unmatched junction bases numbered 5, after V lost 6 bases and J lost 3 bases. Germline V CDR1 and CDR2: DFQATT, SNEGSKA (reference sequence). The CDR3 spans 13 residues. The CDR3 loop reads CSALGQNNQPQHF. Written as DNA, the CDR3 is TGCAGTGCCCTGGGACAGAACAATCAGCCCCAGCATTTT.

The CDR3 loop reads CASSPSVPYNEQFF. The CDR3 bases are TGTGCCAGCAGCCCGTCCGTCCCCTACAATGAGCAGTTCTTC. The chain couples TRBV11-2 to TRBJ2-1; D gene unclear. The germline V gene has CDR1 SGHAT and CDR2 FQNNGV. The germline V and J ends were trimmed by 5 bases and 2 bases, with 10 bases remaining between them. The CDR3 is 14 amino acids.

The DNA of the CDR3 is TGCAGCGACCTAGGACTAGCGGGAGGAAGTGAGCAGTTCTTC. It specifies CSDLGLAGGSEQFF. This chain links TRBV29-1 with TRBJ2-1; 14 bases are a match to TRBD2. In germline, CDR1 is SQVTM, CDR2 ANQGSEA. Trimming at V came to 7 bases and at J to 9 bases, leaving 8 bases not matched to a gene. This CDR3 comprises 14 residues.

The chain joins TRBV12-3 or TRBV12-4 to TRBJ1-2, with a weak D call TRBD1 (6 bases). This CDR3 spans 14 amino acids. The V end lost 6 bases, the J end lost 7 bases, and 18 bases lay between the germline ends. The CDR3 here is CASSQGSGASGYTF. The CDR3 DNA follows: TGTGCCAGCAGCCAAGGGTCAGGGGCGAGTGGCTACACCTTC.

This rearrangement joins TRBV11-2 to TRBJ1-5; D is uncertain. This CDR3 has 15 amino acids. Germline CDR1 SGHAT, CDR2 FQNNGV. Trimming removed 0 bases at V and 2 bases at J, with 8 bases between. CDR3 coding DNA: TGTGCCAGCAGCTTAGAGGTTGGTGGCAATCAGCCCCAGCATTTT. Protein product: CASSLEVGGNQPQHF.

This chain links TRBV5-5 with TRBJ2-5, with D unclear. The CDR3 sequence is 16 residues long. With 2 bases removed from V and 1 base from J, the gap between germline ends came to 15 bases. From germline, CDR1 is SGHKS and CDR2 YYEKEE (reference sequence). The CDR3 is CASSFLFKGFQETQYF. DNA for the CDR3: TGTGCCAGCAGCTTTCTGTTCAAGGGATTCCAAGAGACCCAGTACTTC.

V gene TRBV6-1 combines with J gene TRBJ2-5, with D perhaps matching TRBD1 or TRBD2 (6 bases each). The germline V and J ends were trimmed by 5 bases and 5 bases, with 21 bases remaining between them. This CDR3 spans 16 amino acids. Germline lookup yields CDR1 MNHNS and CDR2 SASEGT. CDR3 nucleotides: TGTGCCAGCAGTCATGCCCTACGGGGGCCCGGGGAGACCCAGTACTTC. This translates into CASSHALRGPGETQYF.

V is TRBV27 and J is TRBJ1-1; possibly TRBD1 for D (5 bases). Germline lookup yields CDR1 MNHEY and CDR2 SMNVEV (reference sequence). The CDR3 has 13 residues. Trimming pared 6 bases from V and 5 bases from J, leaving 13 bases between. In DNA, the CDR3 is TGTGCCAGCAGAGGCCAGGGAATAACTGAAGCTTTCTTT. It codes for CASRGQGITEAFF.

This clonotype was found a few times. One end of the junction fails to match germline, which may point to a read error. The gene calls are TRBV27 and TRBJ2-1; TRBD2 matches at 9 bases. The CDR3 length is 14 residues. Germline CDR1 is MNHEY and CDR2 is SMNVEV (reference sequence). The CDR3 nucleotides read TGTGCTAGCATGGTAGCGGGAGTTTCTAATGAGCAGTTCTTC. Encoded protein: CASMVAGVSNEQFF.

V is TRBV12-3 or TRBV12-4 and J is TRBJ2-3, with 10 bases matching TRBD2. V lost 8 bases and J lost 1; bases outside the gene matches: 9. The CDR3 spans 16 residues. CDR3 sequence: CASDNFLAGGTDTQYF. The CDR3 nucleotides are TGTGCCAGCGATAACTTCCTAGCGGGAGGCACAGATACGCAGTATTTT.

This clonotype was counted a few times. J is TRBJ2-7 and V is TRBV11-1; D is possibly TRBD1 (6 bases). The germline V gene encodes CDR1 SGHAT and CDR2 FQDESV (reference sequence). The germline V and J ends were trimmed by 6 bases and 7 bases, with 16 bases remaining between them. CDR3 length equals 13 residues. The chain's CDR3 is CASRRTGLREQYF. Written as DNA, the CDR3 is TGTGCCAGCAGACGTACAGGGTTGCGGGAGCAGTACTTC. Full variable domain (remainder filled in from reference TRBV11-1 and TRBJ2-7): EAEVAQSPRYKITEKSQAVAFWCDPISGHATLYWYRQILGQGPELLVQFQDESVVDDSQLPKDRFSAERLKGVDSTLKIQPAELGDSAMYLCASRRTGLREQYFGPGTRLTVT.

The table lists this clonotype with a few counts. The chain combines TRBV9 with TRBJ2-3; no clear D gene. The V gene lost 4 bases and the J gene lost 6 bases, with 9 bases spanning the gap. The CDR3 is 12 residues long. Germline V gene lookup returns CDR1 SGDLS and CDR2 YYNGEE. The CDR3 bases are TGTGCCAGCAGCCCCCACGGGGATACGCAGTATTTT. It translates to CASSPHGDTQYF.

V is TRBV6-2 or TRBV6-3 and J is TRBJ2-7; the D gene is possibly TRBD1 (5 bases). Germline CDR1 is MNHEY and CDR2 is SVGEGT. The CDR3 is 14 residues long. The V and J ends lost 8 bases and 0 bases respectively, with 14 bases between them. CDR3: CASRRAVSSYEQYF. The CDR3 coding sequence is TGTGCCAGCCGCAGGGCCGTAAGCTCCTACGAGCAGTACTTC.